This T cell receptor (beta chain) was identified in a study of blood T cell repertoires in COVID-19. Repertoires were generated with immunoSEQ multiplex PCR, while TCRdb's copy carries only in-frame clones and drops some. Among about 270,000 clones listed, nearly 90% were seen once. J gave up 4 bases and V 3 bases, and 5 bases lay outside the gene matches. Per the germline V gene, CDR1 is SGDLS and CDR2 is YYNGEE. The CDR3 spans 14 residues. All enrollees were roughly 18 to 89 years old and from around 25 US areas. Grouping used clinical history reported by participants in a survey and questionnaire. This chain links TRBV9 with TRBJ2-5, with TRBD1 matching over 8 bases. Specimen: PBMCs or T cells enriched from blood (not recorded which). This receptor was identified in a woman aged 25 to 39 who had recovered from COVID-19. CDR3 residues: CASSAKTGAETQYF. CDR3 DNA sequence: TGTGCCAGCAGCGCTAAGACAGGGGCAGAGACCCAGTACTTC.